The sample holds a few counts of the clone carrying this TCR beta chain. Its specificity is unknown. CDR1 and CDR2 from the germline V gene are SGHRS and YFSETQ. J lost 7 bases, V lost 4 bases, and 8 bases had no gene match. This CDR3 region has 15 residues. This sample was included in a study of cytomegalovirus exposure and HLA in healthy donors. In the study overall: Around 200 million T cells yielded around 100 million unique TCR beta sequences, as an earlier analysis found.

Study observations and caveats: Excluded: some indistinguishable V segments such as TRBV6-2 and TRBV6-3. TCR beta chains numbering approximately 150 were designated cytomegalovirus-associated.

PCR primers comprised 60 Vbeta and 13 Jbeta primers. The method was immunoSEQ multiplex PCR; TCRdb's version includes in-frame clones alone and lacks a portion of them. The sample holds about 87,000 clones; less than 10% are singletons and the top ten take roughly 2.1%. This TCR derives from a man aged 50-60 years in good health and CMV-seronegative. Sequenced sample: PBMCs. This chain uses TRBV5-1 with TRBJ1-4; 9 nucleotides agree with TRBD1. DNA for the CDR3: TGCGCCAGCAGCCCGGGACAGGGATGGACTGAAAAACTGTTTTTT. This gives the protein CASSPGQGWTEKLFF.